One sample yielded the 28 T cell receptor beta chains listed below, sequenced in a study of PD-L1 blockade in urothelial cancer. Only in-frame clones appear in the TCRdb table, and some are missing; sequencing was by immunoSEQ multiplex PCR. The repertoire has about 84,000 clones, over 80% of them found once; the top ten carry roughly 9.5%. This material consisted of PBMCs, taken around atezolizumab (anti-PD-L1) treatment. These receptors were collected from a man in his 70s with urothelial cancer.

This clone was observed a handful of times. The chain joins TRBV14 to TRBJ1-2; TRBD1 aligns across 8 bases. V lost 5 bases, J lost 8 bases, and 13 bases stayed unmatched. The germline V gene has CDR1 SGHDN and CDR2 FVKESK. The CDR3 extends over 15 amino acids. CDR3 residues: CASSKYIQGGDGYTF. For the CDR3, the DNA is TGTGCCAGCAGCAAGTACATACAGGGGGGAGACGGCTACACCTTC.

The CDR3, as DNA: TGTGCCAGCAGGAAATCCCTGAACCAGATTGAGCAGTACTTC. It codes for CASRKSLNQIEQYF. The chain joins TRBV2 to TRBJ2-7; no clear D. Germline V gene data show CDR1 as SNHLY and CDR2 as FYNNEI. Trimming pared 6 bases from V and 7 bases from J, leaving 19 bases between. The CDR3 consists of 14 residues.

The chain recombines TRBV7-9 with TRBJ1-6; D is unresolved. V was clipped by 6 bases and J by 5 bases, with 14 bases between them. From germline, CDR1 is SEHNR and CDR2 FQNEAQ (reference sequence). The CDR3 runs 15 residues. The DNA of the CDR3 is TGTGCCAGCAGTCCGAGGGCGGGAGATAATTCACCCCTCCACTTT. Translating gives CASSPRAGDNSPLHF. The variable domain in full, completed from reference TRBV7-9 and TRBJ1-6, reads DTGVSQNPRHKITKRGQNVTFRCDPISEHNRLYWYRQTLGQGPEFLTYFQNEAQLEKSRLLSDRFSAERPKGSFSTLEIQRTEQGDSAMYLCASSPRAGDNSPLHFGNGTRLTVT.

This chain joins TRBV20-1 and TRBJ2-3; TRBD1 might be the D (6 bases). Germline CDR1 reads DFQATT; CDR2 reads SNEGSKA (reference sequence). The CDR3 contains 11 residues. Trimming shortened V by 5 bases and J by 5 bases, and 8 bases separated the two germline ends. CDR3 bases: TGCAGTGCTCGGGACAAAGATACGCAGTATTTT. As protein: CSARDKDTQYF.

J is TRBJ2-7 and V is TRBV18; unclear D gene. This CDR3 comprises 15 residues. The germline V gene encodes CDR1 KGHSH and CDR2 LQKENI. The V gene lost 6 bases and the J gene lost 0 bases, with 15 bases spanning the gap. CDR3: CASSLPRPSSYEQYF. DNA for the CDR3: TGTGCCAGCTCCCTCCCCAGGCCGAGCTCCTACGAGCAGTACTTC.

This clone was observed once. The genes are TRBV9 and TRBJ1-3; 7 nucleotides line up with TRBD1. Trimming at V came to 4 bases and at J to 4 bases, leaving 8 bases not matched to a gene. The germline gives CDR1 SGDLS, CDR2 YYNGEE. The CDR3 has 15 residues. For the CDR3, the DNA is TGTGCCAGCAGCTCAGGGACAGTTGTCGGAAACACCATATATTTT. Translated: CASSSGTVVGNTIYF.

CDR3 protein: CASRGTVSYEQYF. CDR3 in DNA: TGTGCCAGCAGGGGGACAGTCTCCTACGAGCAGTACTTC. The rearrangement uses TRBV27 and TRBJ2-7, with TRBD1 matching 7 bases. The ends lost 6 bases at V and 0 bases at J; junction bases unmatched: 2. The length of the CDR3 is 13 residues. The germline CDR1 and CDR2 sequences are MNHEY and SMNVEV (reference sequence).

This clone was detected once. This chain links TRBV11-3 with TRBJ2-2; TRBD2 matches at 8 bases. Germline trimming cut 6 bases from V and 4 bases from J; bases unmatched to any gene: 4. Germline V gene data show CDR1 as SGHNT and CDR2 as YENEEA. The CDR3 sequence is 14 residues long. The CDR3 is CASRPGGGTGELFF. CDR3 in DNA: TGTGCCAGCAGACCGGGGGGGGGCACCGGGGAGCTGTTTTTT. Full variable domain (remainder filled in from reference TRBV11-3 and TRBJ2-2): EAGVVQSPRYKIIEKKQPVAFWCNPISGHNTLYWYLQNLGQGPELLIRYENEEAVDDSQLPKDRFSAERLKGVDSTLKIQPAELGDSAVYLCASRPGGGTGELFFGEGSRLTVL.

The chain couples TRBV6-1 to TRBJ1-1; D is unresolved. Per the germline V gene, CDR1 is MNHNS and CDR2 is SASEGT. Trimming pared 3 bases from V and 5 bases from J, leaving 16 bases between. The CDR3 contains 15 residues. CDR3 loop: CASSETGEPGTEAFF. CDR3 DNA: TGTGCCAGCAGTGAGACCGGGGAGCCGGGGACTGAAGCTTTCTTT.

The V call is TRBV4-3, the J call TRBJ1-1; 7 bases are shared with TRBD1. CDR1 and CDR2 from the germline V gene are LGHNA and YSLEER. This CDR3 contains 15 residues. V was clipped by 0 bases and J by 1 base; unmatched bases: 2. The CDR3 loop is CASSQDDRENTEAFF. Here the CDR3 DNA reads TGCGCCAGCAGCCAAGATGACAGGGAGAACACTGAAGCTTTCTTT.

CDR3 sequence: CASGTSGKSEQFF. DNA for the CDR3: TGTGCCTCGGGGACTAGCGGGAAGAGTGAGCAGTTCTTC. V is TRBV30 and J is TRBJ2-1; 13 positions match TRBD2. CDR3 length: 13 amino acids. Losses at the gene ends were 7 bases for V and 9 bases for J; bases not matched to a gene: 6. CDR1 is GTSNPN, CDR2 SVGIG, per germline (reference sequence). Combining the CDR3 with reference TRBV30 and TRBJ2-1 gives the whole variable domain SQTIHQWPATLVQPVGSPLSLECTVEGTSNPNLYWYRQAAGRGLQLLFYSVGIGQISSEVPQNLSASRPQDRQFILSSKKLLLSDSGFYLCASGTSGKSEQFFGPGTRLTVL.

This chain connects TRBV6-1 to TRBJ2-1; D gene unclear. CDR3 length: 13 amino acids. The germline gives CDR1 MNHNS, CDR2 SASEGT. V lost 5 bases and J 1 base, leaving 6 bases between the germline ends. The CDR3 protein is CASSPGSYNEQFF. The CDR3 bases are TGTGCCAGCAGTCCGGGTTCCTACAATGAGCAGTTCTTC.

The chain has TRBV10-3 and TRBJ1-4; tentatively, D is TRBD1 (6 bases). Germline V gene sequence: CDR1 ENHRY, CDR2 SYGVKD. The CDR3 contains 14 residues. V was trimmed by 3 bases and J by 2 bases, leaving 7 bases between them. As DNA, the CDR3 is TGTGCCATCAGTGAAAGGGGGACTAATGAAAAACTGTTTTTT. Translated, it gives CAISERGTNEKLFF.

The gene calls are TRBV29-1 and TRBJ2-7; 13 nucleotides agree with TRBD2. Losses at the gene ends were 5 bases for V and 5 bases for J; bases not matched to a gene: 3. This CDR3 has 13 amino acids. Germline CDR1 and CDR2: SQVTM and ANQGSEA. This CDR3 is CSVWTSGSHEQYF. The CDR3 DNA follows: TGCAGCGTTTGGACTAGCGGGAGCCACGAGCAGTACTTC.

The count of this clone is one. CDR3 in DNA: TGTGCCAGCAGCTTGGCCGCTGGTGCTAGCGGGCTAGAAGAGACCCAGTACTTC. It yields the protein CASSLAAGASGLEETQYF. V and J are TRBV5-4 and TRBJ2-5; 8 nucleotides line up with TRBD2. The germline V gene encodes CDR1 SGHNT and CDR2 YYREEE (reference sequence). This CDR3 comprises 18 residues. V dropped 0 bases and J dropped 3; count of bases not matched to a gene: 13. The variable domain in full, with the rest retrieved from reference TRBV5-4 and TRBJ2-5, is ETGVTQSPTHLIKTRGQQVTLRCSSQSGHNTVSWYQQALGQGPQFIFQYYREEENGRGNFPPRFSGLQFPNYSSELNVNALELDDSALYLCASSLAAGASGLEETQYFGPGTRLLVL.

The V call is TRBV4-2, the J call TRBJ2-2, with 8 bases lining up with TRBD2. From germline, CDR1 is LGHNA and CDR2 YNFKEQ. The V gene end was trimmed by 0 bases and the J gene end by 3 bases; junction bases not matched to a gene: 9. The CDR3 totals 18 residues. The CDR3 loop is CASSQDPRGGGDTGELFF. The CDR3 DNA reads as TGTGCCAGCAGCCAAGACCCCCGGGGGGGTGGGGACACCGGGGAGCTGTTTTTT.

This chain connects TRBV11-2 to TRBJ1-3; 8 bases map to TRBD1. Germline V CDR1 and CDR2: SGHAT, FQNNGV. V lost 5 bases, J lost 2 bases, and 14 bases stayed unmatched. The CDR3 has 18 residues. This CDR3 is CASSKTGVGGDPGNTIYF. CDR3 sequence (DNA): TGTGCCAGCAGCAAGACAGGGGTAGGGGGGGATCCTGGAAACACCATATATTTT.

This clone was counted once. The chain uses TRBV11-2 and TRBJ2-7; perhaps TRBD1 as D (6 bases). This CDR3 region has 14 residues. V shed 8 bases and J shed 3 bases, with 17 bases lying between them. The germline gives CDR1 SGHAT, CDR2 FQNNGV. The chain's CDR3 is CASHPQGPLYEQYF. CDR3 nucleotides: TGTGCCAGCCACCCCCAGGGGCCCCTCTACGAGCAGTACTTC.

Remarks on this clone: The junction differs from germline at one of its ends, possibly a read error. V and J are TRBV5-8 and TRBJ1-5; TRBD1 matches at 7 bases. This CDR3 is built from 16 residues. Looked up from germline, CDR1 is SGHTS and CDR2 is YDEGEE. CDR3 sequence: CASRLGTGAGNQPQHF. CDR3 nucleotide sequence: TGTGCCAGCAGATTGGGTACAGGGGCGGGTAATCAGCCCCAGCATTTT.

This sequence joins TRBV5-8 and TRBJ2-7; D gene uncertain. There are 14 residues in the CDR3. Germline V gene lookup returns CDR1 SGHTS and CDR2 YDEGEE. Trimming took off 2 bases at V and 6 bases at J, with 15 bases between the two ends. The CDR3 loop reads CASSFSGGVREQYF. Written as DNA, the CDR3 is TGTGCCAGCAGCTTTTCGGGTGGTGTACGCGAGCAGTACTTC.

This clone was seen only once. The chain couples TRBV5-1 to TRBJ1-1; D remains unclear. The CDR3 is 14 residues long. Trimming stripped 0 bases from V and 4 bases from J, with 10 bases between. CDR1 and CDR2 from the germline V gene are SGHRS and YFSETQ. This CDR3 is CASSLEGGGTEAFF. The DNA of the CDR3 is TGCGCCAGCAGCTTGGAGGGAGGTGGCACTGAAGCTTTCTTT.

This clone came up a few times. The chain links TRBV5-1 to TRBJ2-1; 12 nucleotides agree with TRBD2. The V and J ends lost 2 bases and 3 bases, in that order; junction bases with no gene match: 6. CDR3 length: 17 amino acids. Germline V CDR1 and CDR2: SGHRS, YFSETQ. CDR3 in amino acids: CASSFPSGGADYNEQFF. The CDR3 DNA reads as TGCGCCAGCAGCTTCCCTAGCGGGGGGGCCGACTACAATGAGCAGTTCTTC.

This clone has just one count. V and J are TRBV6-1 and TRBJ2-4, with TRBD2 matching over 12 bases. From germline, CDR1 is MNHNS and CDR2 SASEGT. J lost 0 bases, V lost 2 bases, and 5 bases had no gene match. This CDR3 is built from 18 residues. This chain's CDR3 is CASSEWTSGVIAKNIQYF. DNA for the CDR3: TGTGCCAGCAGTGAATGGACTAGCGGGGTGATAGCCAAAAACATTCAGTACTTC.

The V and J genes are TRBV6-5 and TRBJ2-2; D might be TRBD1 (6 bases). CDR3 length equals 15 residues. The V end lost 4 bases, the J end lost 6 bases, and 15 bases lay between the germline ends. The germline V gene encodes CDR1 MNHEY and CDR2 SVGAGI. The CDR3 DNA is TGTGCCAGCAGTTCTGGGGGCAAATTGGCCGGGGAGCTGTTTTTT. Translating gives CASSSGGKLAGELFF.

The CDR3, as DNA: TGCGCCAGCAGCCAAATTGGGCCAGGGGGCATGGAGACCCAGTACTTC. It yields the protein CASSQIGPGGMETQYF. The chain carries TRBV4-1 and TRBJ2-5; 8 positions agree with TRBD1. Germline loops: CDR1 MGHRA, CDR2 YSYEKL. The length of the CDR3 is 16 residues. J gave up 5 bases and V 2 bases, and 10 bases lay outside the gene matches.

J is TRBJ2-2 and V is TRBV5-8, with TRBD2 matching 14 bases. There are 17 residues in the CDR3. CDR1 and CDR2 (germline): SGHTS, YDEGEE. The V segment lost 4 bases and the J segment 4 bases; nucleotides outside the gene matches: 6. The CDR3 loop reads CASSPGTSGSPTGELFF. CDR3 in DNA: TGTGCCAGCAGCCCCGGGACTAGCGGGAGTCCCACCGGGGAGCTGTTTTTT.

The J gene is TRBJ1-1, the V gene TRBV6-5; D is undetermined. The germline CDR1 and CDR2 sequences are MNHEY and SVGAGI. The CDR3 has 14 amino acids. The germline V and J ends were trimmed by 2 bases and 0 bases, with 7 bases remaining between them. CDR3 coding DNA: TGTGCCAGCAGTTACAACGACATGAACACTGAAGCTTTCTTT. Protein product: CASSYNDMNTEAFF.

The V gene is TRBV5-6, the J gene TRBJ1-2, with TRBD1 matching 9 bases. Trimming cost V 4 bases and J 3 bases; bases outside gene matches: 4. The CDR3 length is 14 residues. Germline loops: CDR1 SGHDT, CDR2 YYEEEE. The CDR3 DNA reads TGTGCCAGCAGCCCACAGGGGGCAGACTATGGCTACACCTTC. As protein: CASSPQGADYGYTF.